Below are 31 T cell receptor beta chains sequenced from a single sample in a study of T cells in Graves' hyperthyroidism and ophthalmopathy. What was amplified from RNA transcripts were TCR beta CDR3 regions. The study used the HTBI primer set for a first-round RT-PCR of the TCR CDR3. TCRdb re-called the multiplex PCR reads with MiXCR, one entry per CDR3 protein. The sample shows 200,000 to 300,000 distinct CDR3 sequences, roughly 15% of them seen only once. The sample was blood. The source of these receptors is a woman aged 18-29 years with Graves' ophthalmopathy.

This clonotype was seen repeatedly, ten times or more. The V gene is TRBV4-3, the J gene TRBJ2-1, with D maybe TRBD2 (6 bases). Trimming removed 0 bases at V and 3 bases at J, with 12 bases between. CDR3 length equals 16 residues. From germline, CDR1 is LGHNA and CDR2 YSLEER. The CDR3 nucleotides read TGCGCCAGCAGCCAAGACGGGCGGGGCATCTACAATGAGCAGTTCTTC. Translation: CASSQDGRGIYNEQFF.

This clonotype was detected a few times. V and J are TRBV11-2 and TRBJ2-3, with 9 nucleotides matching TRBD2. J gave up 3 bases and V 5 bases, and 9 bases lay outside the gene matches. The CDR3 has 16 residues. Germline V lookup: CDR1 SGHAT, CDR2 FQNNGV. CDR3 sequence reads: CASSPLAGSWTDTQYF. CDR3 nucleotides: TGTGCCAGCAGCCCTCTAGCGGGGTCGTGGACAGATACGCAGTATTTT.

Details on this clonotype: This may be a read error, as it is one base from a much larger clone. The chain links TRBV20-1 to TRBJ1-1; tentative D call: TRBD1 (5 bases). This CDR3 region has 13 residues. Germline V gives CDR1 DFQATT, CDR2 SNEGSKA (reference sequence). For the CDR3, the DNA is TGCAGTGTTAGAAACGGGGGGATGGCTGAAGCTTTCTTT. Encoded protein: CSVRNGGMAEAFF.

This clonotype was seen at least ten times. V and J are TRBV11-2 and TRBJ2-7; weak D call: TRBD1 (5 bases). Germline V gene sequence: CDR1 SGHAT, CDR2 FQNNGV. V was cut by 4 bases and J by 6 bases, with 19 bases left in between. This CDR3 is built from 15 residues. CDR3 nucleotides: TGTGCCAGCAGCTCCCTTCAGGGCCCTCTGGCCGAGCAGTACTTC. Translated: CASSSLQGPLAEQYF.

This clonotype was recorded many times. This chain links TRBV29-1 with TRBJ2-7; 7 bases map to TRBD2. Per germline, CDR1 SQVTM and CDR2 ANQGSEA. V was clipped by 0 bases and J by 5 bases; unmatched bases: 4. The CDR3 consists of 13 residues. The CDR3 DNA sequence: TGCAGCGTTGAAGAAGCGGGGTTCCACGAGCAGTACTTC. This encodes CSVEEAGFHEQYF.

The V and J genes are TRBV11-2 and TRBJ2-3; D is possibly TRBD1 or TRBD2 (9 bases each). CDR3 length: 18 residues. Trimming took off 3 bases at V and 5 bases at J, with 24 bases between the two ends. The germline V gene encodes CDR1 SGHAT and CDR2 FQNNGV. This CDR3 reads CASSLGLAGTGFGDTQYF. CDR3 nucleotides: TGTGCCAGCAGCTTGGGGCTAGCGGGGACAGGGTTTGGAGATACGCAGTATTTT.

This clonotype showed up many times. This chain joins TRBV7-2 and TRBJ2-7; the match to TRBD2 covers 10 bases. CDR1 SGHTA and CDR2 FQGNSA come from the germline V gene. V lost 2 bases and J lost 2; bases outside the gene matches: 15. The CDR3 extends over 19 amino acids. DNA of the CDR3: TGTGCCAGCAGCTTACGGTGGCCTAGCGGGAGTTATTATCCCTACGAGCAGTACTTC. It is translated as CASSLRWPSGSYYPYEQYF.

This clonotype was observed at least ten times. This chain connects TRBV6-1 to TRBJ1-2, with D unclear. The V gene lost 4 bases and the J gene lost 7 bases, with 13 bases spanning the gap. Germline values: CDR1 MNHNS, CDR2 SASEGT. This CDR3 spans 13 amino acids. Written as DNA, the CDR3 is TGTGCCAGCAGTGTATCGGGGAGTGGTGGCTACACCTTC. This translates into CASSVSGSGGYTF.

This clonotype has a count of ten or more. The chain recombines TRBV6-2 or TRBV6-3 with TRBJ2-1; the match to TRBD1 covers 9 bases. V lost 1 base to trimming and J lost 7 bases; unmatched junction nucleotides: 2. The CDR3 is 14 amino acids. The germline gives CDR1 MNHEY, CDR2 SVGEGT. The CDR3 DNA follows: TGTGCCAGCAGTTACTGGGGACAGGGTAATGAGCAGTTCTTC. Translated: CASSYWGQGNEQFF.

This clonotype was found many times. The chain has TRBV5-1 and TRBJ2-3; no clear D. The CDR3 has 15 amino acids. Germline CDR1 reads SGHRS; CDR2 reads YFSETQ. Trimming stripped 0 bases from V and 4 bases from J, with 12 bases between. The CDR3 sequence is CASSLAGQWADTQYF. The CDR3 DNA is TGCGCCAGCAGCTTGGCCGGCCAGTGGGCAGATACGCAGTATTTT.

This clonotype was detected ten times or more. The CDR3 region is CASSFGGTQYF. The CDR3 nucleotides are TGTGCCAGCAGTTTTGGGGGGACCCAGTACTTC. This chain connects TRBV27 to TRBJ2-5; the D call may be TRBD1 or TRBD2 (5 bases each). Looked up from germline, CDR1 is MNHEY and CDR2 is SMNVEV (reference sequence). V was clipped by 3 bases and J by 7 bases, with 6 bases between them. CDR3 length: 11 residues.

This clonotype has a count of ten or more. The genes are TRBV29-1 and TRBJ2-7; unclear D gene. Trimming left V 4 bases short and J 1 base short, with 11 bases between. The CDR3 runs 13 residues. CDR1 SQVTM and CDR2 ANQGSEA come from the germline V gene. The CDR3 loop is CSVGDRQSYEQYF. The CDR3 DNA sequence: TGCAGCGTTGGTGATCGGCAGTCCTACGAGCAGTACTTC.

At least ten counts were recorded for this clonotype. This chain connects TRBV3-1 to TRBJ1-2; no clear D. Trimming pared 3 bases from V and 0 bases from J, leaving 11 bases between. The CDR3 contains 15 residues. Germline V lookup: CDR1 LGHDT, CDR2 YNNKEL (reference sequence). The CDR3 protein is CASSQVETSNYGYTF. The CDR3 bases are TGTGCCAGCAGCCAGGTCGAGACATCTAACTATGGCTACACCTTC.

This clonotype was counted ten times or more. The chain uses TRBV6-2 or TRBV6-3 and TRBJ2-7; 9 positions agree with TRBD1. Trimming removed 7 bases from V and 2 bases from J; junction bases left unmatched: 6. The CDR3 has 14 amino acids. From germline, CDR1 is MNHEY and CDR2 SVGEGT. The CDR3 DNA reads as TGTGCCAGCAAGACCGGGACAGGGCCCTACGAGCAGTACTTC. Its translation is CASKTGTGPYEQYF.

This clonotype was recorded at least ten times. This chain uses TRBV28 with TRBJ1-1, with 9 bases aligning to TRBD1. V was pared by 7 bases and J by 0 bases, with 3 bases of the junction left unmatched. The CDR3 covers 14 residues. Germline assignment: CDR1 MDHEN and CDR2 SYDVKM. The CDR3 protein is CASTRQGVNTEAFF. The DNA of the CDR3 is TGTGCCAGCACCAGACAGGGGGTGAACACTGAAGCTTTCTTT.

This clonotype occurred many times. The chain has TRBV4-1 and TRBJ2-7, with 9 bases that match TRBD1. The germline V gene has CDR1 MGHRA and CDR2 YSYEKL. This CDR3 comprises 14 residues. Losses at the gene ends were 3 bases for V and 3 bases for J; bases not matched to a gene: 3. The CDR3 loop reads CASSQETGGYEQYF. CDR3 sequence (DNA): TGCGCCAGCAGCCAGGAGACAGGGGGCTACGAGCAGTACTTC.

This clonotype was seen a few times. A single base separates this from a much larger clone, so it may be a read error. J is TRBJ2-7 and V is TRBV27; D may be TRBD2 (5 bases). The CDR3 spans 15 residues. Trimming pared 2 bases from V and 5 bases from J, leaving 16 bases between. Germline CDR1 is MNHEY and CDR2 is SMNVEV (reference sequence). DNA for the CDR3: TGTGCCAGCAGTTTAATAGGGAGCCTAGAGGACGAGCAGTACTTC. It specifies CASSLIGSLEDEQYF.

Many counts were recorded for this clonotype. The J gene is TRBJ2-1, the V gene TRBV20-1; the D gene is possibly TRBD1 (5 bases). This CDR3 is 14 amino acids long. V was pared by 2 bases and J by 2 bases, with 10 bases between. Germline V gives CDR1 DFQATT, CDR2 SNEGSKA (reference sequence). The DNA for the CDR3 is TGCAGTGCTAGACGGCAGGGTCCCTACAATGAGCAGTTCTTC. It translates to CSARRQGPYNEQFF.

This clonotype was seen repeatedly, ten times or more. The chain uses TRBV6-5 and TRBJ2-1, with 7 bases lining up with TRBD2. The CDR3 extends over 15 amino acids. Trimming at V came to 2 bases and at J to 7 bases, leaving 8 bases not matched to a gene. Per germline, CDR1 MNHEY and CDR2 SVGAGI. The CDR3 region is CASSYGGSLSNEQFF. In nucleotides, the CDR3 is TGTGCCAGCAGTTACGGCGGGAGTCTATCTAATGAGCAGTTCTTC.

V is TRBV9 and J is TRBJ1-1; a weak D match, TRBD1 (5 bases). Trimming left V 4 bases short and J 1 base short, with 17 bases between. This CDR3 is 16 amino acids long. Per the germline V gene, CDR1 is SGDLS and CDR2 is YYNGEE. The CDR3 region has the DNA TGTGCCAGCAGCAACTCCGGGACGGCCTCGAACACTGAAGCTTTCTTT. It translates to CASSNSGTASNTEAFF.

This clonotype was found many times. The chain couples TRBV11-2 to TRBJ2-7, with 8 bases aligning to TRBD1. Germline V gene sequence: CDR1 SGHAT, CDR2 FQNNGV. The CDR3 is 15 amino acids. V lost 6 bases and J lost 3; bases outside the gene matches: 10. CDR3 residues: CASSPIWTGSYEQYF. DNA of the CDR3: TGTGCCAGCAGTCCGATCTGGACAGGGAGCTACGAGCAGTACTTC.

This clonotype was counted ten times or more. As DNA, the CDR3 is TGTGCCAGCAGTGTTCAGGGACTCAATCAGCCCCAGCATTTT. This translates into CASSVQGLNQPQHF. The V gene is TRBV2, the J gene TRBJ1-5, with TRBD1 as a possible D gene (5 bases). The CDR3 is made up of 14 amino acids. The V end was cut by 4 bases, the J end by 3 bases, with 10 bases between. Germline values: CDR1 SNHLY, CDR2 FYNNEI.

This clonotype was detected many times. The chain carries TRBV18 and TRBJ1-1; 8 bases fit TRBD1. CDR1 is KGHSH, CDR2 LQKENI, per germline. Trimming took 0 bases from V and 6 from J; bases not matched to a gene: 9. The CDR3 totals 16 residues. CDR3 sequence: CASSPPTGGGKAEAFF. DNA for the CDR3: TGTGCCAGCTCACCACCAACAGGGGGGGGGAAAGCTGAAGCTTTCTTT. The complete variable domain, with remaining parts taken from reference TRBV18 and TRBJ1-1, reads NAGVMQNPRHLVRRRGQEARLRCSPMKGHSHVYWYRQLPEEGLKFMVYLQKENIIDESGMPKERFSAEFPKEGPSILRIQQVVRGDSAAYFCASSPPTGGGKAEAFFGQGTRLTVV.

This clonotype turned up a few times. The chain recombines TRBV24-1 with TRBJ2-7; possible D gene TRBD2, 6 bases. V lost 4 bases, J lost 2 bases, and 14 bases lay in between. This CDR3 is 15 amino acids long. The germline CDR1 and CDR2 sequences are KGHDR and SFDVKD. CDR3 DNA sequence: TGTGCCACCAGTGACGCCGGGGGTGCCACCTACGAGCAGTACTTC. Amino acids: CATSDAGGATYEQYF.

This clonotype was found many times. The rearrangement uses TRBV29-1 and TRBJ1-2, with D possibly being TRBD1 (5 bases). The CDR3 has 14 amino acids. Trimming cost V 3 bases and J 6 bases, with 17 bases left between them. CDR1 is SQVTM, CDR2 ANQGSEA, per germline. This chain's CDR3 is CSVDRDIASDGYTF. The CDR3 nucleotides read TGCAGCGTTGACAGGGATATTGCCTCGGATGGCTACACCTTC. Complete variable domain (other parts from reference TRBV29-1 and TRBJ1-2): SAVISQKPSRDICQRGTSLTIQCQVDSQVTMMFWYRQQPGQSLTLIATANQGSEATYESGFVIDKFPISRPNLTFSTLTVSNMSPEDSSIYLCSVDRDIASDGYTFGSGTRLTVV.

This clonotype was seen ten or more times. This rearrangement joins TRBV4-3 to TRBJ2-5, with D unresolved. The length of the CDR3 is 15 residues. In germline, CDR1 is LGHNA, CDR2 YSLEER. Trimming stripped 0 bases from V and 5 bases from J, with 13 bases between. CDR3 sequence: CASSQDLGLAETQYF. In DNA, the CDR3 is TGCGCCAGCAGCCAAGATCTAGGTCTGGCCGAGACCCAGTACTTC.

This clonotype has ten or more counts. The chain couples TRBV19 to TRBJ1-5; D gene uncertain. The CDR3 spans 13 residues. The V gene lost 8 bases and the J gene lost 4 bases, with 12 bases spanning the gap. The germline V gene encodes CDR1 LNHDA and CDR2 SQIVND (reference sequence). CDR3 DNA: TGTGCCAGTGCCCTCAGTCGAAATCAGCCCCAGCATTTT. Amino acid sequence: CASALSRNQPQHF.

This clonotype has ten or more counts. The V call is TRBV6-1, the J call TRBJ2-6; D may be TRBD1 or TRBD2 (5 bases each). V was cut by 3 bases and J by 0 bases, with 9 bases left in between. Germline assignment: CDR1 MNHNS and CDR2 SASEGT. The CDR3 sequence is 16 residues long. The DNA for the CDR3 is TGTGCCAGCAGTGACAGGGCGGGCTCTGGGGCCAACGTCCTGACTTTC. Its protein product is CASSDRAGSGANVLTF.

The V gene is TRBV11-2, the J gene TRBJ2-1; TRBD2 matches 12 bases. Per germline, CDR1 SGHAT and CDR2 FQNNGV. Trimming removed 2 bases from V and 3 bases from J; junction bases left unmatched: 5. The CDR3 runs to 17 residues. CDR3 amino acids: CASSLISSGRDYNEQFF. CDR3 in DNA: TGTGCCAGCAGCTTAATCTCTAGCGGGAGGGACTACAATGAGCAGTTCTTC.

This clonotype turned up a few times. With a much larger clone just one base away, this may be a read error. The V call is TRBV14, the J call TRBJ2-1; weak D call: TRBD2 (5 bases). From germline, CDR1 is SGHDN and CDR2 FVKESK. The CDR3 has 20 residues. The CDR3 here is CAGSHHGERGRTGSYNEQFF. The DNA of the CDR3 is TGTGCCGGCAGCCATCATGGGGAACGTGGACGGACGGGGTCCTACAATGAGCAGTTCTTC.

This clonotype was counted a few times. A read error may be the cause here, since a much bigger clone is one base away. V usage is TRBV2 and J usage is TRBJ1-1; TRBD1 might be the D (5 bases). V lost 6 bases to trimming and J lost 5 bases, with 13 bases between them. The CDR3 spans 13 residues. The germline CDR1 and CDR2 sequences are SNHLY and FYNNEI. For the CDR3, the DNA is TGTGCCAGCAGGGGGGACGGGGATACTGAAGCTTTCTTT. Translated: CASRGDGDTEAFF.